The entry that follows covers one T cell receptor beta chain sequence. cDNA serving as the sequencing template came from extracted, reverse transcribed RNA. Some clones are missing from TCRdb's copy, which holds only in-frame ones; the method was immunoSEQ multiplex PCR. Of around 250,000 clones in the sample, under 70% are singletons; the top ten hold about 1.3%. The entry originates in a study of CD8+ T cells in alopecia areata. Overall study context: Among treated patients, oral tofacitinib was administered at 5 to 10 mg twice daily.

The CDR3 totals 13 residues. Trimming pared 4 bases from V and 1 base from J, leaving 11 bases between. Germline values: CDR1 SQVTM, CDR2 ANQGSEA. This sample comprised CD4+ T cells sorted from blood, obtained at week 0. This chain links TRBV29-1 with TRBJ2-7, with D hard to call. The TCR sequence derives from a human donor with alopecia areata. The CDR3 coding sequence is TGCAGCGTTGCTTTTAGAGATTCCTACGAGCAGTACTTC. Translated: CSVAFRDSYEQYF.